Listed below are T cell receptor beta chains from one sample, sequenced in a study of a mutant IDH1 vaccine in newly diagnosed glioma. No cognate antigen is known for these TCRs. Clones were read by immunoSEQ multiplex PCR, and TCRdb kept only the in-frame ones, dropping some. This sample yields some 51,000 clones, of which around 78% are seen a single time; approximately 1.8% belongs to the top ten. The input for sequencing was PBMCs, taken from a glioma patient whose treatment included an IDH1 peptide vaccine. The receptors come from a woman between 40 and 50 years old with glioma. Both conserved end residues are part of each CDR3.

length	V	J	CDR3
15	TRBV6-1	TRBJ2-1	CASTLGQSGYNEQFF
13	TRBV19	TRBJ2-3	CASSTPGPGTQYF
14	TRBV7-2	TRBJ1-3	CASSLVSSGNTIYF
14	TRBV30	TRBJ1-5	CAWSVQSPSQPQHF
14	TRBV6-1	TRBJ1-1	CASSLDRGNTEAFF
11	TRBV5-1	TRBJ1-1	CASMAGAEAFF
11	TRBV7-2	TRBJ1-2	CASSSYYGYTF
14	TRBV19	TRBJ1-6	CASSTTQGNSPLHF
12	TRBV29-1	TRBJ2-3	CSVEGRDDTQYF
17	TRBV18	TRBJ2-1	CASSPELGGGSYNEQFF
15	TRBV11-3	TRBJ1-1	CASSQSGQGGTEAFF
10	TRBV30	TRBJ1-2	CAFRGGGYTF
13	TRBV12-5	TRBJ1-5	CASGSSGNQPQHF
15	TRBV11-3	TRBJ2-2	CASSPGLVGAGELFF
14	TRBV30	TRBJ2-1	CAWSTRTGYNEQFF
13	TRBV5-4	TRBJ1-2	CASSPQGAYGYTF
17	TRBV11-2	TRBJ1-2	CASSLDLAVPLNYGYTF
14	TRBV9	TRBJ1-5	CASSQGVSNQPQHF
13	TRBV9	TRBJ1-2	CASSPRDREGYTF
17	TRBV18	TRBJ2-1	CASSPPFGGGDHNEQFF
12	TRBV7-9	TRBJ2-1	CASSPERREQFF
16	TRBV27	TRBJ2-7	CASSPGPGQGLYEQYF
14	TRBV10-1	TRBJ2-1	CASSSYRGRREQFF
12	TRBV2	TRBJ1-1	CATFTRNTEAFF
14	TRBV30	TRBJ2-4	CAWSSPAARFIQYF
14	TRBV7-2	TRBJ2-7	CASINPTGKREQYF
13	TRBV27	TRBJ2-1	CASSWDRENEQFF
15	TRBV9	TRBJ1-1	CASSARTGGAGEAFF
15	TRBV27	TRBJ1-4	CASSLSGNRGEKLFF
13	TRBV7-8	TRBJ2-5	CASSLVEIGTQYF
14	TRBV6-5	TRBJ2-5	CASSAGQWEETQYF
14	TRBV6-5	TRBJ1-6	CASRKGGQASPLHF
15	TRBV30	TRBJ2-7	CAWSVPPRPPREQYF
13	TRBV5-4	TRBJ1-4	CASSLRGGEKLFF
16	TRBV19	TRBJ1-5	CASSIGGRVGNQPQHF
14	TRBV5-6	TRBJ1-6	CASSLVSSDSPLHF
15	TRBV5-1	TRBJ2-7	CASSQNTGESREQYF
11	TRBV29-1	TRBJ2-7	CSAPGRDEQYF
16	TRBV25-1	TRBJ1-4	CASSEYGGRGNEKLFF
13	TRBV11-3	TRBJ1-1	CASSARGGTEAFF
16	TRBV6-5	TRBJ1-4	CASSYSRAGAYEKLFF
13	TRBV19	TRBJ2-1	CASSMNNYNEQFF
14	TRBV5-6	TRBJ1-3	CASSWTGARDTIYF
13	TRBV6-5	TRBJ2-5	CASSPGVGGTQYF
13	TRBV30	TRBJ1-3	CAWSVIAGNTIYF
16	TRBV9	TRBJ1-3	CASSVGEEGTGNTIYF
14	TRBV2	TRBJ2-7	CASTYRGVGTLEYF
15	TRBV7-6	TRBJ2-7	CASSLTSGGSYEQYF
14	TRBV6-1	TRBJ1-1	CASSLNQVNTEAFF
15	TRBV18	TRBJ2-7	CASSPSYGDSYEQYF
14	TRBV30	TRBJ2-1	CAWSETSGVNEQFF
17	TRBV5-1	TRBJ2-1	CASTNAGSSGHYNEQFF
14	TRBV4-3	TRBJ1-1	CASSQTGRGTEAFF
16	TRBV7-8	TRBJ2-7	CASSYPLAGESYEQYF
15	TRBV5-1	TRBJ2-3	CASSRDRVSTDTQYF
15	TRBV9	TRBJ1-5	CASSVGDQKGQPQHF
10	TRBV9	TRBJ1-2	CASGPYGYTF
14	TRBV7-2	TRBJ2-7	CASRRGTSADEQYF
15	TRBV18	TRBJ1-2	CASSPPGTGSYGYTF
13	TRBV7-9	TRBJ1-2	CASSPTPERSYTF